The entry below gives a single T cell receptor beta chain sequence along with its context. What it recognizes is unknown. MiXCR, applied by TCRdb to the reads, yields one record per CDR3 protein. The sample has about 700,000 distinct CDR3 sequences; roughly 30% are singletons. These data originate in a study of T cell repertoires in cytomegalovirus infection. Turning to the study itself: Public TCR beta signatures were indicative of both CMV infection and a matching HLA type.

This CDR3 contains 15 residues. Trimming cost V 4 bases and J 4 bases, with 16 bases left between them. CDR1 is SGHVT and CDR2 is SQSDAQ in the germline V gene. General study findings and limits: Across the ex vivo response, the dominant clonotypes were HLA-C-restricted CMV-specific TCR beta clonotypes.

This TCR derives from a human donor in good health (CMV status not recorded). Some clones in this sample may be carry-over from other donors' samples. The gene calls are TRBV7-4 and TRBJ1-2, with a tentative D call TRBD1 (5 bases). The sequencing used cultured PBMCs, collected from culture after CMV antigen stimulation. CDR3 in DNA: TGTGCCAGCAGCTCCCGGGGGTCTACAATCTATGGCTACACCTTC. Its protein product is CASSSRGSTIYGYTF.